One sample yielded the 30 T cell receptor beta chains listed below, sequenced in a study of OX40 agonist ivuxolimab in advanced cancers. TCRdb keeps only in-frame clones here, not all; method: immunoSEQ multiplex PCR. The data contain tens of thousands of clones, about 89% of them singletons. Sample: CD4+ or CD8+ T cells sorted from blood, taken in a trial of the OX40 agonist ivuxolimab. The receptors here all came from an adult with an advanced solid tumor such as melanoma, head and neck, liver or kidney cancer.

The V and J genes are TRBV5-6 and TRBJ2-7; D is unclear. With 0 bases removed from V and 0 bases from J, the gap between germline ends came to 10 bases. CDR3 length: 15 residues. Germline values: CDR1 SGHDT, CDR2 YYEEEE. Here the CDR3 reads CASSLEQAVSYEQYF. CDR3 in DNA: TGTGCCAGCAGCTTGGAGCAGGCCGTCTCCTACGAGCAGTACTTC.

The rearrangement links TRBV27 to TRBJ2-3; D perhaps matches TRBD1 (6 bases). V shed 6 bases and J shed 6 bases, with 13 bases lying between them. Per germline, CDR1 MNHEY and CDR2 SMNVEV (reference sequence). The CDR3 runs to 13 residues. CDR3: CASRTTGSDTQYF. Here the CDR3 DNA reads TGTGCCAGCAGAACTACAGGGTCGGATACGCAGTATTTT.

V gene TRBV18 combines with J gene TRBJ2-3; D tentatively fits TRBD1 or TRBD2 (5 bases each). CDR1 and CDR2 from the germline V gene are KGHSH and LQKENI. This CDR3 has 15 amino acids. Trimming removed 2 bases at V and 1 base at J, with 10 bases between. In DNA, the CDR3 is TGTGCCAGCTCACCAGACATGGGGGGCACAGATACGCAGTATTTT. This codes for CASSPDMGGTDTQYF.

This clone was counted once. The chain employs TRBV11-1 and TRBJ2-1, with 9 bases matching TRBD2. This CDR3 spans 15 amino acids. Germline lookup yields CDR1 SGHAT and CDR2 FQDESV (reference sequence). The junction had 6 bases not matched to a gene; V was cut back by 2 bases and J by 7 bases. The CDR3 spells CASSLLAGYPNEQFF. CDR3 DNA: TGTGCCAGCAGCTTACTAGCGGGGTATCCAAATGAGCAGTTCTTC.

The rearrangement joins TRBV7-2 to TRBJ2-3; 11 bases map to TRBD2. V lost 1 base to trimming and J lost 7 bases; unmatched junction nucleotides: 7. This CDR3 has 16 residues. Germline V gene sequence: CDR1 SGHTA, CDR2 FQGNSA. The CDR3 is CASSLGASGGQYTQYF. CDR3 nucleotides: TGTGCCAGCAGCTTAGGAGCTAGCGGGGGGCAATATACGCAGTATTTT.

The chain has TRBV30 and TRBJ1-4, with a weak D call TRBD1 (5 bases). V was shortened by 0 bases and J by 15 bases, with 14 bases between the two germline ends. CDR3 size: 12 residues. Germline values: CDR1 GTSNPN, CDR2 SVGIG (reference sequence). The CDR3 bases are TGTGCCTGGAGTGTACGGGGCTCCTCAGTGTTTTTT. It translates to CAWSVRGSSVFF.

The V call is TRBV7-8, the J call TRBJ2-7; D is unclear. CDR1 is SGHVS, CDR2 FQNEAQ, per germline. Between the trimmed V and J ends, which lost 5 bases and 0 bases, there was a span of 11 bases. The CDR3 length is 14 residues. CDR3 DNA sequence: TGTGCCAGCAGCCCGAATACGCGCTCCTACGAGCAGTACTTC. It codes for CASSPNTRSYEQYF.

V is TRBV19 and J is TRBJ1-5; 8 bases align to TRBD1. The CDR3 is 14 amino acids. Germline CDR1 LNHDA, CDR2 SQIVND (reference sequence). V dropped 7 bases and J dropped 5; count of bases not matched to a gene: 7. The CDR3 reads CASTQDRVYQPQHF. The CDR3 DNA sequence: TGTGCCAGTACCCAGGACAGGGTTTATCAGCCCCAGCATTTT. The full variable domain, its missing parts supplied by reference TRBV19 and TRBJ1-5, is DGGITQSPKYLFRKEGQNVTLSCEQNLNHDAMYWYRQDPGQGLRLIYYSQIVNDFQKGDIAEGYSVSREKKESFPLTVTSAQKNPTAFYLCASTQDRVYQPQHFGDGTRLSIL.

The chain has TRBV11-2 and TRBJ2-3; 7 bases match TRBD1. Unmatched junction bases numbered 2, after V lost 4 bases and J lost 4 bases. Germline-derived CDR1 and CDR2 are SGHAT and FQNNGV. The CDR3 covers 13 residues. The CDR3 DNA sequence: TGTGCCAGCAGCTCCACAGGGGCAGATACGCAGTATTTT. Protein sequence: CASSSTGADTQYF.

V and J are TRBV5-1 and TRBJ2-5, with unresolved D. Germline lookup yields CDR1 SGHRS and CDR2 YFSETQ. This CDR3 has 14 amino acids. Trimming took off 0 bases at V and 5 bases at J, with 11 bases between the two ends. CDR3 loop: CASSLAGYVETQYF. CDR3 sequence (DNA): TGCGCCAGCAGCTTGGCGGGCTACGTGGAGACCCAGTACTTC.

This clone has at least ten counts. The chain is built from TRBV21-1 and TRBJ2-7. TRBV21-1 is a pseudogene segment. The CDR3 sequence is 14 residues long. In nucleotides, the CDR3 is TGTGCCAGCAGCAAAGTCGTAGGGACCTACGAGCAGTACTTC. Its translation: CASSKVVGTYEQYF.

This clone was found once. The chain recombines TRBV10-3 with TRBJ2-5; 7 bases agree with TRBD2. Unmatched junction bases numbered 2, after V lost 0 bases and J lost 4 bases. Germline V gives CDR1 ENHRY, CDR2 SYGVKD. This CDR3 region has 14 residues. The DNA for the CDR3 is TGTGCCATCAGTGAGTCTGCGGGGGTAGAGACCCAGTACTTC. It specifies CAISESAGVETQYF.

The chain combines TRBV5-1 with TRBJ2-4; 7 positions agree with TRBD2. The length of the CDR3 is 15 residues. The V and J ends lost 3 bases and 0 bases, in that order; junction bases with no gene match: 3. Germline CDR1 and CDR2: SGHRS and YFSETQ. Here the CDR3 DNA reads TGCGCCAGCAGCTCGACGGGGGGAGCCAAAAACATTCAGTACTTC. It yields the protein CASSSTGGAKNIQYF.

V usage is TRBV5-1 and J usage is TRBJ2-3; 10 bases fit TRBD1. CDR3 length: 16 amino acids. Unmatched junction bases numbered 6, after V lost 4 bases and J lost 1 base. Germline CDR1 and CDR2: SGHRS and YFSETQ. The DNA of the CDR3 is TGCGCCAGCAGCCATCTCGGGACAGGGGGCACAGATACGCAGTATTTT. This sequence encodes CASSHLGTGGTDTQYF.

The chain carries TRBV5-6 and TRBJ2-5; D tentatively reads TRBD1 or TRBD2 (7 bases each). V gave up 6 bases and J gave up 4 bases, with 25 bases separating them. The CDR3 has 17 residues. Germline CDR1 is SGHDT and CDR2 is YYEEEE. CDR3 residues: CASNSIHGRGTIETQYF. The CDR3 DNA follows: TGTGCCAGCAACTCGATTCATGGCAGGGGGACTATAGAGACCCAGTACTTC.

The chain combines TRBV29-1 with TRBJ2-3; maybe TRBD1 (6 bases). The CDR3 is 13 amino acids. CDR1 and CDR2 from the germline V gene are SQVTM and ANQGSEA. The V end was cut by 7 bases, the J end by 2 bases, with 13 bases between. The CDR3 loop reads CSDRDTNTDTQYF. The CDR3 bases are TGCAGCGACAGGGACACCAACACAGATACGCAGTATTTT.

The CDR3 DNA reads TGTGCCAGTAGTGACAGGTGGAGGGGGTGGGATACGCAGTATTTT. This gives the protein CASSDRWRGWDTQYF. The chain employs TRBV19 and TRBJ2-3; D tentatively fits TRBD1 or TRBD2 (6 bases each). CDR1 is LNHDA, CDR2 SQIVND, per germline (reference sequence). The CDR3 loop spans 15 amino acids. V shed 5 bases and J shed 6 bases, with 18 bases lying between them.

This chain joins TRBV6-1 and TRBJ2-3; 7 bases are shared with TRBD1. With 0 bases clipped from V and 5 bases from J, the junction kept 11 bases outside the gene matches. The CDR3 covers 17 residues. Looked up from germline, CDR1 is MNHNS and CDR2 is SASEGT. CDR3 loop: CASSEALDREWKDTQYF. CDR3 nucleotides: TGTGCCAGCAGTGAAGCCCTAGACAGGGAATGGAAAGATACGCAGTATTTT.

The chain combines TRBV10-3 with TRBJ2-1, with D tentatively TRBD2 (5 bases). The CDR3 contains 13 residues. Deletions cut 7 bases from V and 4 bases from J, with 11 bases between. Germline lookup yields CDR1 ENHRY and CDR2 SYGVKD. CDR3 in amino acids: CAIKSRLYNEQFF. The CDR3 nucleotides are TGTGCCATCAAATCTAGACTATACAATGAGCAGTTCTTC.

This chain joins TRBV18 and TRBJ2-4, with D unclear. V was trimmed by 6 bases and J by 1 base, leaving 13 bases between them. Germline V CDR1 and CDR2: KGHSH, LQKENI. The CDR3 is 15 residues long. CDR3 DNA sequence: TGTGCCAGCTCCAACGGCGGAAGGGCCAAAAACATTCAGTACTTC. Protein sequence: CASSNGGRAKNIQYF.

This chain links TRBV10-1 with TRBJ2-1; TRBD2 matches at 9 bases. The CDR3 has 15 amino acids. The V gene's germline CDR1 is WNHNN and CDR2 SYGVQD (reference sequence). The trim removed 0 bases at V and 9 bases at J, leaving 6 bases unmatched. The CDR3 region has the DNA TGCGCCAGCAGTGAGTCGACTAGCGGTCCTAGTGAGCAGTTCTTC. Translation gives CASSESTSGPSEQFF.

The chain employs TRBV6-6 and TRBJ1-3, with D perhaps matching TRBD1 (6 bases). V gave up 5 bases and J gave up 1 base, with 12 bases separating them. This CDR3 is built from 15 residues. Per germline, CDR1 MNHNY and CDR2 SVGAGI (reference sequence). CDR3 nucleotides: TGTGCCAGCAGTACAGAGGGGGGGTCTGGAAACACCATATATTTT. It codes for CASSTEGGSGNTIYF.

The chain is built from TRBV19 and TRBJ1-1, with 9 bases identical to TRBD1. The germline CDR1 and CDR2 sequences are LNHDA and SQIVND (reference sequence). The CDR3 is 15 residues long. V shed 4 bases and J 6 bases; nucleotides not matched to a gene: 9. The CDR3 sequence is CASSTGDRVFPEAFF. CDR3 nucleotides: TGTGCCAGTAGTACCGGGGACAGGGTATTCCCTGAAGCTTTCTTT.

V usage is TRBV5-1 and J usage is TRBJ1-6; unclear D gene. Between the trimmed V and J ends, which lost 5 bases and 5 bases, there was a span of 8 bases. The CDR3 covers 13 residues. Germline V gives CDR1 SGHRS, CDR2 YFSETQ. CDR3 loop: CASRYGDNSPLHF. The CDR3 DNA follows: TGCGCCAGCAGGTACGGGGATAATTCACCCCTCCACTTT. The full variable domain, its missing parts supplied by reference TRBV5-1 and TRBJ1-6, is KAGVTQTPRYLIKTRGQQVTLSCSPISGHRSVSWYQQTPGQGLQFLFEYFSETQRNKGNFPGRFSGRQFSNSRSEMNVSTLELGDSALYLCASRYGDNSPLHFGNGTRLTVT.

The chain couples TRBV11-3 to TRBJ2-7; no firm D call. V lost 1 base, J lost 4 bases, and 11 bases lay in between. The CDR3 runs 14 residues. In germline, CDR1 is SGHNT, CDR2 YENEEA. CDR3 sequence: CASSLVGMLYEQYF. The CDR3 DNA reads TGTGCCAGCAGCTTAGTGGGGATGCTTTACGAGCAGTACTTC.

The chain employs TRBV5-1 and TRBJ2-2; D call uncertain. Germline loops: CDR1 SGHRS, CDR2 YFSETQ. Trimming shortened V by 0 bases and J by 10 bases, and 13 bases separated the two germline ends. This CDR3 is built from 14 residues. In nucleotides, the CDR3 is TGCGCCAGCAGCTTGGGGTTCGAGTCCCCGGAGCTGTTTTTT. It codes for CASSLGFESPELFF. The whole variable domain, remainder taken from reference TRBV5-1 and TRBJ2-2, is KAGVTQTPRYLIKTRGQQVTLSCSPISGHRSVSWYQQTPGQGLQFLFEYFSETQRNKGNFPGRFSGRQFSNSRSEMNVSTLELGDSALYLCASSLGFESPELFFGEGSRLTVL.

The chain carries TRBV4-2 and TRBJ2-3, with D perhaps given as TRBD1 or TRBD2 (5 bases each). There are 20 residues in the CDR3. Germline lookup yields CDR1 LGHNA and CDR2 YNFKEQ. The V gene lost 0 bases and the J gene lost 0 bases, with 22 bases spanning the gap. The CDR3 sequence: CASSQDRVWGWVSSTDTQYF. The CDR3 DNA reads TGTGCCAGCAGCCAAGATAGGGTTTGGGGGTGGGTCTCTAGCACAGATACGCAGTATTTT.

The chain recombines TRBV11-3 with TRBJ2-7, with a weak D call TRBD2 (5 bases). Germline CDR1 SGHNT, CDR2 YENEEA. V lost 0 bases to trimming and J lost 2 bases, with 8 bases between them. The CDR3 spans 14 residues. CDR3 region: CASSLEGGPYEQYF. CDR3 DNA sequence: TGTGCCAGCAGCTTAGAAGGAGGCCCCTACGAGCAGTACTTC.

The rearrangement uses TRBV15 and TRBJ2-1, with 7 nucleotides matching TRBD2. The V gene end was trimmed by 0 bases and the J gene end by 2 bases; junction bases not matched to a gene: 13. Germline V gene data show CDR1 as LNHNV and CDR2 as YYDKDF (reference sequence). The CDR3 has 19 amino acids. CDR3 residues: CATSRDRGTTSLTYNEQFF. In DNA form, the CDR3 reads TGTGCCACCAGCAGAGACCGCGGGACTACCTCATTAACCTACAATGAGCAGTTCTTC.

The chain links TRBV5-1 to TRBJ1-1; D perhaps matches TRBD1 (6 bases). Germline CDR1 is SGHRS and CDR2 is YFSETQ. V lost 0 bases and J 1 base, leaving 7 bases between the germline ends. CDR3 length: 14 amino acids. The CDR3 nucleotides are TGCGCCAGCAGCTTGGCAGGGGCGAACACTGAAGCTTTCTTT. Its translation: CASSLAGANTEAFF.